This record concerns one TCR beta chain sequence. These data belong to a study of identical twins. The ends were cut back, 5 bases at V and 5 bases at J, with 19 bases in the middle. The germline V gene has CDR1 MNHEY and CDR2 SMNVEV (reference sequence). The CDR3 extends over 15 amino acids. TCRdb itself ran the 5' RACE reads through MiXCR, one entry per CDR3 protein. Found here are around 1.7 million distinct CDR3 sequences, around 33% of them singletons; the top ten hold 0.25% to 0.3%. Each donor was a healthy Caucasian. This sequence originates from a newborn girl in good health. This chain connects TRBV27 to TRBJ2-7; TRBD2 is a possible D gene (6 bases). The sample was cord blood. This chain's CDR3 is CASSPGLSGVNEQYF. The CDR3 DNA is TGTGCCAGCAGTCCAGGACTATCGGGAGTTAACGAGCAGTACTTC.